The next 26 T cell receptor beta chains were all read from a single sample in a study of stem cell transplantation in POMP-related autoinflammatory disease. TCRdb keeps only in-frame clones here, not all; method: immunoSEQ multiplex PCR. The sample has more than 25,000 clones; about 90% are singletons. The sample in question was CD4+ T cells from PBMCs, obtained before stem cell transplantation. The origin of the receptors is a human donor with POMP-related autoinflammation and immune dysregulation (PRAID).

The chain carries TRBV2 and TRBJ1-6; D remains ambiguous. The CDR3 is 15 amino acids. Trimming stripped 7 bases from V and 0 bases from J, with 10 bases between. The germline V gene has CDR1 SNHLY and CDR2 FYNNEI. The CDR3 sequence: CASNHPSSYNSPLHF. In DNA, the CDR3 is TGTGCCAGCAACCATCCTAGCTCCTATAATTCACCCCTCCACTTT.

The V and J genes are TRBV6-5 and TRBJ1-1, with no clear D. Trimming pared 0 bases from V and 0 bases from J, leaving 8 bases between. In germline, CDR1 is MNHEY, CDR2 SVGAGI. The CDR3 totals 15 residues. As DNA, the CDR3 is TGTGCCAGCAGTTACTCGATATACTTGAACACTGAAGCTTTCTTT. Protein sequence: CASSYSIYLNTEAFF.

This rearrangement joins TRBV5-1 to TRBJ2-7; 8 bases map to TRBD2. The germline gives CDR1 SGHRS, CDR2 YFSETQ. This CDR3 is 15 amino acids long. With V trimmed by 0 bases and J by 2 bases, 4 bases remained unmatched. CDR3 nucleotides: TGCGCCAGCAGCTTGGTTGCCGGGGGGGCCTACGAGCAGTACTTC. Translated, it gives CASSLVAGGAYEQYF.

The chain is built from TRBV30 and TRBJ1-5, with D uncertain. V gave up 1 base and J gave up 0 bases, with 7 bases separating them. CDR3 size: 14 residues. CDR1 GTSNPN and CDR2 SVGIG come from the germline V gene (reference sequence). CDR3 in DNA: TGTGCCTGGAGTGAAAACAATAGCAATCAGCCCCAGCATTTT. Its protein is CAWSENNSNQPQHF.

V usage is TRBV5-1 and J usage is TRBJ1-6; 9 bases line up with TRBD1. Germline CDR1 and CDR2: SGHRS and YFSETQ. The CDR3 is 16 residues long. V lost 7 bases and J lost 9; bases outside the gene matches: 14. CDR3 sequence reads: CASAATGGPMVSPLHF. As DNA, the CDR3 is TGCGCCAGCGCCGCCACAGGGGGCCCTATGGTTTCACCCCTCCACTTT.

This clone was observed a single time. The chain employs TRBV21-1 and TRBJ1-5; the D call of TRBD1 is as the table states it, not checked on the DNA. TRBV21-1 is marked as a pseudogene. CDR3 length equals 18 residues. In nucleotides, the CDR3 is TGTGCCAGCAGCACCAATAGAGGTACAGGTAATAGCAATCAGCCCCAGCATTTT. Protein product: CASSTNRGTGNSNQPQHF.

This chain links TRBV6-1 with TRBJ1-3; 10 bases line up with TRBD1. After removal of 4 bases from V and 4 bases from J, the junction contained 7 bases not matched to a gene. Germline V gene data show CDR1 as MNHNS and CDR2 as SASEGT. The CDR3 totals 16 residues. The CDR3 sequence: CASSVLGQGKGNTIYF. DNA of the CDR3: TGTGCCAGCAGTGTATTGGGACAGGGGAAAGGAAACACCATATATTTT.

The chain is built from TRBV6-6 and TRBJ2-7, with a weak D call TRBD1 (6 bases). Per the germline V gene, CDR1 is MNHNY and CDR2 is SVGAGI (reference sequence). V gave up 0 bases and J gave up 6 bases, with 6 bases separating them. This CDR3 is built from 12 residues. The CDR3 nucleotides are TGTGCCAGCAGTTACTCAGGGGGCGAGCAGTACTTC. It encodes CASSYSGGEQYF.

The chain joins TRBV7-9 to TRBJ2-7, with a tentative D call TRBD2 (6 bases). Trimming left V 0 bases short and J 5 bases short, with 11 bases between. Per germline, CDR1 SEHNR and CDR2 FQNEAQ (reference sequence). The CDR3 sequence is 14 residues long. The CDR3 DNA follows: TGTGCCAGCAGCTTAGCGGGGGGACGACACGAGCAGTACTTC. Amino acids: CASSLAGGRHEQYF.

V gene TRBV6-5 combines with J gene TRBJ1-1; a possible D gene is TRBD1 (5 bases). Per germline, CDR1 MNHEY and CDR2 SVGAGI. This CDR3 contains 11 residues. The V end lost 8 bases, the J end lost 5 bases, and 9 bases lay between the germline ends. The CDR3 sequence is CASSQGTEAFF. As DNA, the CDR3 is TGTGCCAGCTCCCAGGGTACTGAAGCTTTCTTT.

The chain is built from TRBV7-9 and TRBJ2-7; D gene ambiguous. Trimming stripped 1 base from V and 1 base from J, with 11 bases between. The CDR3 spans 15 residues. Germline V lookup: CDR1 SEHNR, CDR2 FQNEAQ (reference sequence). This chain's CDR3 is CASSLVLAASYEQYF. CDR3 sequence (DNA): TGTGCCAGCAGCTTAGTGTTGGCAGCTTCCTACGAGCAGTACTTC.

This clone was detected once. The genes are TRBV27 and TRBJ2-3; D tentatively fits TRBD1 or TRBD2 (5 bases each). This CDR3 spans 16 amino acids. The V gene lost 2 bases and the J gene lost 2 bases, with 14 bases spanning the gap. Germline loops: CDR1 MNHEY, CDR2 SMNVEV (reference sequence). The CDR3 DNA reads TGTGCCAGCAGTTTAGGGGGATCCCCCAACACAGATACGCAGTATTTT. This encodes CASSLGGSPNTDTQYF.

The genes are TRBV5-1 and TRBJ1-2, with D tentatively TRBD1 (5 bases). Trimming removed 0 bases at V and 2 bases at J, with 8 bases between. CDR3 length: 14 amino acids. Germline CDR1 reads SGHRS; CDR2 reads YFSETQ. CDR3 residues: CASSLAGANYGYTF. CDR3 sequence (DNA): TGCGCCAGCAGCTTGGCCGGGGCCAACTATGGCTACACCTTC.

V usage is TRBV19 and J usage is TRBJ1-3; D might be TRBD1 (5 bases). The V gene's germline CDR1 is LNHDA and CDR2 SQIVND (reference sequence). V lost 11 bases and J 0 bases, leaving 14 bases between the germline ends. CDR3 length equals 14 residues. The DNA of the CDR3 is TGTGCCGTCGGGGGAACGAGCTCTGGAAACACCATATATTTT. Translated, it gives CAVGGTSSGNTIYF.

The V call is TRBV5-1, the J call TRBJ2-1, with 8 nucleotides matching TRBD2. The germline V gene encodes CDR1 SGHRS and CDR2 YFSETQ. This CDR3 has 16 amino acids. V lost 4 bases, J lost 8 bases, and 14 bases stayed unmatched. Here the CDR3 DNA reads TGCGCCAGCAGCCCCCCGATAAGCGGGAGTTTCGATGAGCAGTTCTTC. As protein: CASSPPISGSFDEQFF. Combining the CDR3 with reference TRBV5-1 and TRBJ2-1 gives the whole variable domain KAGVTQTPRYLIKTRGQQVTLSCSPISGHRSVSWYQQTPGQGLQFLFEYFSETQRNKGNFPGRFSGRQFSNSRSEMNVSTLELGDSALYLCASSPPISGSFDEQFFGPGTRLTVL.

The rearrangement uses TRBV19 and TRBJ2-3, with TRBD2 identical over 10 bases. This CDR3 is 13 amino acids long. The germline CDR1 and CDR2 sequences are LNHDA and SQIVND (reference sequence). The V gene end was trimmed by 6 bases and the J gene end by 6 bases; junction bases not matched to a gene: 3. The CDR3 loop reads CASRTSGLDTQYF. The CDR3 coding sequence is TGTGCCAGTAGGACTAGCGGGCTTGATACGCAGTATTTT.

This chain joins TRBV6-6 and TRBJ1-5, with D possibly matching TRBD1 (5 bases). Germline V gives CDR1 MNHNY, CDR2 SVGAGI (reference sequence). The V and J ends lost 2 bases and 3 bases respectively, with 14 bases between them. This CDR3 is 16 amino acids long. CDR3 bases: TGTGCCAGCAGTTACGGAGGGGCTCCTCTCAATCAGCCCCAGCATTTT. It translates to CASSYGGAPLNQPQHF.

The V call is TRBV11-2, the J call TRBJ1-1, with unresolved D. Germline CDR1 and CDR2: SGHAT and FQNNGV. CDR3 length: 15 residues. Trimming left V 6 bases short and J 5 bases short, with 19 bases between. CDR3 region: CASRFRSSPNTEAFF. The DNA for the CDR3 is TGTGCCAGCAGATTTCGGAGCAGCCCAAATACTGAAGCTTTCTTT.

The CDR3 coding sequence is TGTGCCAGCAGTGAAGATTCCGGGATCTCATACTATGGCTACACCTTC. As protein: CASSEDSGISYYGYTF. The chain recombines TRBV6-1 with TRBJ1-2; D gene uncertain. The length of the CDR3 is 16 residues. The germline gives CDR1 MNHNS, CDR2 SASEGT. V was shortened by 1 base and J by 3 bases, with 15 bases between the two germline ends.

The CDR3 DNA reads as TGTGCCAGCAGCTTTGCCCCAGGGCGGTACAATCAGCCCCAGCATTTT. It is translated as CASSFAPGRYNQPQHF. The J gene is TRBJ1-5, the V gene TRBV5-5, with a weak D call TRBD1 (5 bases). The V end was cut by 2 bases, the J end by 3 bases, with 15 bases between. The CDR3 has 16 amino acids. The germline V gene has CDR1 SGHKS and CDR2 YYEKEE (reference sequence).

This clone appeared a single time. The chain recombines TRBV7-6 with TRBJ2-6, with 7 nucleotides matching TRBD1. V shed 0 bases and J 0 bases; nucleotides not matched to a gene: 11. The CDR3 loop spans 20 amino acids. Germline CDR1 is SGHVS and CDR2 is FNYEAQ. CDR3 coding DNA: TGTGCCAGCAGCTTAGCGCGCGACAGGGCTCCATTCTCTGGGGCCAACGTCCTGACTTTC. Its protein product is CASSLARDRAPFSGANVLTF. Based on the CDR3 plus reference TRBV7-6 and TRBJ2-6, the full variable domain is GAGVSQSPRYKVTKRGQDVALRCDPISGHVSLYWYRQALGQGPEFLTYFNYEAQQDKSGLPNDRFSAERPEGSISTLTIQRTEQRDSAMYRCASSLARDRAPFSGANVLTFGAGSRLTVL.

The chain recombines TRBV5-1 with TRBJ2-6, with D perhaps matching TRBD1 (5 bases). CDR3 length: 17 amino acids. In germline, CDR1 is SGHRS, CDR2 YFSETQ. The V end was cut by 3 bases, the J end by 0 bases, with 13 bases between. The CDR3 DNA sequence: TGCGCCAGCAGCTCTACGACAGCCACCTCTGGGGCCAACGTCCTGACTTTC. Protein product: CASSSTTATSGANVLTF. Filled out from reference TRBV5-1 and TRBJ2-6, the complete variable domain reads KAGVTQTPRYLIKTRGQQVTLSCSPISGHRSVSWYQQTPGQGLQFLFEYFSETQRNKGNFPGRFSGRQFSNSRSEMNVSTLELGDSALYLCASSSTTATSGANVLTFGAGSRLTVL.

The rearrangement links TRBV5-1 to TRBJ2-3; 8 bases map to TRBD2. The CDR3 covers 18 residues. Per germline, CDR1 SGHRS and CDR2 YFSETQ. V lost 5 bases, J lost 4 bases, and 18 bases stayed unmatched. The CDR3: CASSNPGDPGGWADTQYF. CDR3 nucleotides: TGCGCCAGCAGTAACCCGGGTGATCCGGGGGGGTGGGCAGATACGCAGTATTTT. The full variable domain, with the rest looked up from reference TRBV5-1 and TRBJ2-3, is KAGVTQTPRYLIKTRGQQVTLSCSPISGHRSVSWYQQTPGQGLQFLFEYFSETQRNKGNFPGRFSGRQFSNSRSEMNVSTLELGDSALYLCASSNPGDPGGWADTQYFGPGTRLTVL.

The gene calls are TRBV5-1 and TRBJ2-2; TRBD1 matches 9 bases. The CDR3 is 16 amino acids. The ends lost 3 bases at V and 4 bases at J; junction bases unmatched: 7. CDR1 is SGHRS and CDR2 is YFSETQ in the germline V gene. CDR3 sequence: CASSSPQGAATGELFF. The CDR3 bases are TGCGCCAGCAGCTCCCCACAGGGGGCCGCCACCGGGGAGCTGTTTTTT.

J is TRBJ1-5 and V is TRBV19; TRBD1 matches 9 bases. The V gene's germline CDR1 is LNHDA and CDR2 SQIVND (reference sequence). V was clipped by 5 bases and J by 1 base; unmatched bases: 9. This CDR3 is 17 amino acids long. Here the CDR3 reads CASSAPGQGRSNQPQHF. CDR3 nucleotides: TGTGCCAGTAGTGCCCCGGGACAGGGTCGGAGCAATCAGCCCCAGCATTTT.

The CDR3 DNA sequence: TGTGCCAGCTCACCCAGGACAGGTTCCTCCTACGAGCAGTACTTC. It codes for CASSPRTGSSYEQYF. The gene calls are TRBV18 and TRBJ2-7, with 7 bases aligning to TRBD1. The CDR3 is 15 residues long. The germline V gene has CDR1 KGHSH and CDR2 LQKENI. V shed 3 bases and J 0 bases; nucleotides not matched to a gene: 5.